The source of this T cell receptor (beta chain) is a study of CXCR3-negative and CXCR3-positive naive CD8 T cells. CDR1 SGHRS and CDR2 YFSETQ come from the germline V gene. The CDR3 covers 19 residues. With regard to this clonotype: As yet, its antigen is unknown.

The TRB libraries of cDNA were built by UMI-labeled 5' RACE. TCRdb reprocessed the 5' RACE reads and reports one entry per CDR3 protein, with no DNA. The sample's table shows tens of thousands of distinct CDR3 sequences. Points from the study as a whole: The study found comparably high diversity in both naive subsets and much lower diversity in memory CD8+ cells.

The material sequenced was memory CD8+ T cells from blood. J is TRBJ2-2 and V is TRBV5-1; TCRdb calls TRBD1, which cannot be checked without DNA. The TCR sequence derives from a human donor in good health. Some clones in this sample may be carry-over from other donors' samples. Here the CDR3 reads CASSPPGTGGSFNTGELFF.